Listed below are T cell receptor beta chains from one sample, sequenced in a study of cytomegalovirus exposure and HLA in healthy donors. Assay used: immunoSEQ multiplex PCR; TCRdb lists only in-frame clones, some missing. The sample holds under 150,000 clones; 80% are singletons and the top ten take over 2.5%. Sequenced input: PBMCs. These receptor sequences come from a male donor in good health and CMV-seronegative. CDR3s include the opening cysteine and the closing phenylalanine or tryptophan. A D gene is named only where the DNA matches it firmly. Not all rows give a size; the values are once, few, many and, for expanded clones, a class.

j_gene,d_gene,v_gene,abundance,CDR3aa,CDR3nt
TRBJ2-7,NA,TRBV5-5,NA,CASSSLATRYEQYF,TGTGCCAGCAGCTCCCTCGCAACAAGATACGAGCAGTACTTC
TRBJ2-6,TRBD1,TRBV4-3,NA,CASSPGQGSGANGLTF,TGCGCCAGCAGCCCGGGACAGGGGTCTGGGGCCAACGGCCTGACTTTC
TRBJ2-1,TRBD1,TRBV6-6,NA,CASSLTGANPNEQFF,TGTGCCAGCAGCCTGACAGGGGCGAACCCTAATGAGCAGTTCTTC
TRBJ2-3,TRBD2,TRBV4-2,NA,CASSQDGRGDTDTQYF,TGTGCCAGCAGCCAAGACGGACGGGGGGACACAGATACGCAGTATTTT
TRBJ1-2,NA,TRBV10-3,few,CAISDSGQIYGYTF,TGTGCCATCAGTGATTCAGGACAGATCTATGGCTACACCTTC
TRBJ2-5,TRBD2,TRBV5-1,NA,CASSLGLAGLSYQETQYF,TGCGCCAGCAGCTTGGGACTAGCGGGGTTATCGTACCAAGAGACCCAGTACTTC
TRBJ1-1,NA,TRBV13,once,CASSSVDTEAFF,TGTGCCAGCAGCTCGGTGGACACTGAAGCTTTCTTT
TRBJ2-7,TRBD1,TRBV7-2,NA,CASSLTGQGHEQYF,TGTGCCAGCAGCTTAACGGGACAGGGCCACGAGCAGTACTTC
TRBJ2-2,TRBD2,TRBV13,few,CASRVAGGPGELFF,TGTGCCAGCAGAGTAGCGGGAGGCCCCGGGGAGCTGTTTTTT
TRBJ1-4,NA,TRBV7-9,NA,CASSLTRASNEKLFF,TGTGCCAGCAGCCTAACCAGGGCTTCTAATGAAAAACTGTTTTTT
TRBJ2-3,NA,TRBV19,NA,CASSIGAGPSTDTQYF,TGTGCCAGTAGTATAGGGGCGGGTCCTAGCACAGATACGCAGTATTTT
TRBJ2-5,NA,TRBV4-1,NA,CASSQDLGFAPETQYF,TGCGCCAGCAGCCAAGATCTCGGTTTCGCCCCAGAGACCCAGTACTTC
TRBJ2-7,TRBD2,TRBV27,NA,CASSPSGRSYEQYF,TGTGCCAGCAGTCCTAGCGGGCGCTCCTACGAGCAGTACTTC
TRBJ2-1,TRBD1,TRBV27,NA,CASSAYPGQGHNEQFF,TGTGCCAGCAGTGCCTACCCGGGACAGGGACACAATGAGCAGTTCTTC
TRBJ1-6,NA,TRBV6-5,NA,CASKWQGNSPLHF,TGTGCCAGCAAGTGGCAGGGCAATTCACCCCTCCACTTT
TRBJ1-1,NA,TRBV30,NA,CAWSGGEAFF,TGTGCCTGGAGTGGAGGGGAAGCTTTCTTT
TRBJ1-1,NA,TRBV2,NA,CASRIFLDRYTEAFF,TGTGCCAGCAGGATATTCCTGGACAGATACACTGAAGCTTTCTTT
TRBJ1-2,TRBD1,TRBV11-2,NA,CASSSVNRHRGGYTF,TGTGCCAGCAGCTCCGTCAATCGTCACAGGGGCGGCTACACCTTC
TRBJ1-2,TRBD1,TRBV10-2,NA,CASTGGWGTGDRLHGYTF,TGCGCCAGCACCGGAGGGTGGGGGACAGGGGACAGACTTCATGGCTACACCTTC
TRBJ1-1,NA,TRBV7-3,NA,CASSSGPGNTEAFF,TGTGCCAGCAGCTCAGGGCCGGGGAACACTGAAGCTTTCTTT
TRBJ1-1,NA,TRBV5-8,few,CASSSLRGSTEAFF,TGTGCCAGCAGCTCGCTAAGGGGATCCACTGAAGCTTTCTTT
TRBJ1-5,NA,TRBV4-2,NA,CASSQDSIREASNQPQHF,TGTGCCAGCAGCCAAGATTCAATCAGGGAGGCCTCCAATCAGCCCCAGCATTTT
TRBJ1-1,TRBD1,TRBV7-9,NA,CASSFPGTAIPEAFF,TGTGCCAGCAGCTTCCCCGGGACAGCGATTCCTGAAGCTTTCTTT
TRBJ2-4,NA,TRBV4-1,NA,CASSPPGQESNIQYF,TGCGCCAGCAGCCCCCCAGGGCAGGAGTCGAACATTCAGTACTTC
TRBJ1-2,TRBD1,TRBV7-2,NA,CASSHGTGYGYTF,TGTGCCAGCAGCCACGGGACAGGGTATGGCTACACCTTC
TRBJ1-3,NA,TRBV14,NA,CASSPRTSSGNTIYF,TGTGCCAGCAGCCCGAGGACATCCTCTGGAAACACCATATATTTT
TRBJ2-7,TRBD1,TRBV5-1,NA,CASSLVGDSLYEQYF,TGCGCCAGCAGCTTGGTGGGGGACAGCTTGTACGAGCAGTACTTC
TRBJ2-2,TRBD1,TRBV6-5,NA,CASSYGQGEVTGELFF,TGTGCCAGCAGTTACGGACAGGGGGAAGTCACCGGGGAGCTGTTTTTT
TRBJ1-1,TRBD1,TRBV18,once,CASSQQGGLNTEAFF,TGTGCCAGCTCACAACAGGGGGGGCTGAACACTGAAGCTTTCTTT
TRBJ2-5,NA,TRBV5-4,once,CASSFRGQETQYF,TGTGCCAGCAGCTTCCGGGGGCAAGAGACCCAGTACTTC
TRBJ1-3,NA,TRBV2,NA,CASSNQGSGNTIYF,TGTGCCAGCAGTAATCAGGGATCCGGAAACACCATATATTTT
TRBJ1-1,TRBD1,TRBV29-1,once,CSCGTGGTEAFF,TGCAGCTGCGGTACAGGGGGAACTGAAGCTTTCTTT
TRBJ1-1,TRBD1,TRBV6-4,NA,CASREQGGAFF,TGTGCCAGCAGGGAACAGGGGGGGGCTTTCTTT
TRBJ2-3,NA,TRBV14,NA,CASSQRESTDTQYF,TGTGCCAGCAGCCAGAGGGAGTCCACAGATACGCAGTATTTT
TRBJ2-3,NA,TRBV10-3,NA,CAISQPGASDTQYF,TGTGCCATCAGCCAGCCGGGAGCTTCAGATACGCAGTATTTT
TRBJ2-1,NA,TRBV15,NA,CATSGEEGLHWDEQFF,TGTGCCACCAGCGGGGAGGAGGGGCTCCACTGGGATGAGCAGTTCTTC
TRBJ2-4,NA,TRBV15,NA,CATSRDSTGGDIQYF,TGTGCCACCAGCAGAGATTCTACCGGAGGGGACATTCAGTACTTC
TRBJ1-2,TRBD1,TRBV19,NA,CASSLLQGAEGYTF,TGTGCCAGTAGTTTGCTTCAGGGGGCAGAAGGCTACACCTTC
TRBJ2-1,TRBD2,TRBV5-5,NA,CASSPRLAGGFWNEQFF,TGTGCCAGCAGTCCGAGGTTAGCGGGAGGATTTTGGAATGAGCAGTTCTTC
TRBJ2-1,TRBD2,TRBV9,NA,CASSVVGTSGSPNEQFF,TGTGCCAGCAGCGTAGTCGGGACTAGCGGGAGTCCTAATGAGCAGTTCTTC
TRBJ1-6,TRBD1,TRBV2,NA,CAKQGRNSPLHF,TGTGCCAAACAGGGGAGAAATTCACCCCTCCACTTT
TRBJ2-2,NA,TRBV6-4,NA,CASSDSQANTGELFF,TGTGCCAGCAGTGACTCACAGGCGAACACCGGGGAGCTGTTTTTT
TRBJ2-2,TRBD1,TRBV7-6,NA,CASSPGGGELFF,TGTGCCAGCAGCCCAGGGGGCGGGGAGCTGTTTTTT
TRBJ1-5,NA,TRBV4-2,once,CASSQGDKLPNQPQHF,TGTGCCAGCAGCCAAGGAGACAAACTCCCCAATCAGCCCCAGCATTTT
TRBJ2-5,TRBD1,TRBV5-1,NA,CASSLQGAQETQYF,TGCGCCAGCAGCTTGCAGGGGGCGCAAGAGACCCAGTACTTC
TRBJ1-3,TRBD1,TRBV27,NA,CASSLHGQVLGNTIYF,TGTGCCAGCAGTTTGCACGGACAGGTGCTTGGAAACACCATATATTTT
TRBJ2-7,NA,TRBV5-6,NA,CASSLGRRLKFYEQYF,TGTGCCAGCAGCTTGGGGAGACGGCTCAAATTCTACGAGCAGTACTTC
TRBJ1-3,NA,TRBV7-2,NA,CASSSRGGGAPGNTIYF,TGTGCCAGCAGCTCCAGGGGAGGGGGGGCGCCCGGAAACACCATATATTTT
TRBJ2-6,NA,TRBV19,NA,CASSIVRVGGSGANVLTF,TGTGCCAGTAGTATAGTGAGGGTCGGAGGATCTGGGGCCAACGTCCTGACTTTC
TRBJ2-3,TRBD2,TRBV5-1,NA,CASSPSGSSPADTQYF,TGCGCCAGCAGCCCTAGCGGGAGCAGCCCCGCAGATACGCAGTATTTT
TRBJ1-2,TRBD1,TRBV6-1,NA,CASSPGTDYGYTF,TGTGCCAGCAGTCCTGGGACAGACTATGGCTACACCTTC
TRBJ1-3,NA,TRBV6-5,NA,CASTQMSSGNTIYF,TGTGCCAGCACCCAAATGAGCTCTGGAAACACCATATATTTT
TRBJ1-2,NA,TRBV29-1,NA,CSVGRGSQYGYTF,TGCAGCGTTGGGAGAGGGTCCCAATATGGCTACACCTTC
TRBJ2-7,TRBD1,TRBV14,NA,CASSPLQGIGSYEQYF,TGTGCCAGCAGCCCGTTACAGGGGATAGGATCCTACGAGCAGTACTTC